This T cell receptor (beta chain) was sequenced during a study of OX40 agonist ivuxolimab in advanced cancers. About the research overall: Partial responses were seen in three patients, one with hepatocellular carcinoma and two with cutaneous melanoma.

This CDR3 is 14 amino acids long. Trimming stripped 3 bases from V and 6 bases from J, with 14 bases between. The germline V gene encodes CDR1 MDHEN and CDR2 SYDVKM. The method was immunoSEQ multiplex PCR; TCRdb's version includes in-frame clones alone and lacks a portion of them. The repertoire has 68,000 or so clones, about 82% of them found once; the top ten carry roughly a tenth. Systemic immunosuppression or autoimmune disease history was grounds to exclude patients. This chain connects TRBV28 to TRBJ1-1; D is unclear. This receptor was taken from an adult with an advanced solid tumor such as melanoma, head and neck, liver or kidney cancer. Here the sequenced sample was CD4+ or CD8+ T cells sorted from blood, taken in a trial of the OX40 agonist ivuxolimab. The CDR3 is CASSFAVRLSEAFF. DNA of the CDR3: TGTGCCAGCAGTTTTGCAGTAAGACTGTCTGAAGCTTTCTTT.